Listed below are T cell receptor beta chains from one sample, sequenced in a study of T cell responses to AZD1222 COVID-19 vaccine. Profiling relied on immunoSEQ multiplex PCR, and the TCRdb table lists in-frame clones only, not all of them. Reported are over 140,000 clones; the ten largest clones contain 2% to 2.5%. Sequences were obtained from peripheral blood. The source is an adult in good health. Each CDR3 is given with its conserved first and last residue. The order of the fields is CDR3 DNA, CDR3 protein, J gene, D gene, V gene. A D gene is named only where the DNA matches it firmly.

DNA: TGTGCCAGCAGTCCTGACAGAAACTATGGCTACACCTTC
CDR3: CASSPDRNYGYTF
J: TRBJ1-2
D: .
V: TRBV6-5

DNA: TGTGCCAGCAGTGAAGCAAACAGGGAGCCCTACTTC
CDR3: CASSEANREPYF
J: TRBJ2-7
D: .
V: TRBV2

DNA: TGTGCCAGCAGCTGGCGGGACTTCCGGAACACCGGGGAGCTGTTTTTT
CDR3: CASSWRDFRNTGELFF
J: TRBJ2-2
D: .
V: TRBV7-2

DNA: TGTGCCAGCAGTTCCCTTGGTGGGGGTCACAGGAATGAGCAGTTCTTC
CDR3: CASSSLGGGHRNEQFF
J: TRBJ2-1
D: .
V: TRBV2

DNA: TGTGCCAGCAGCGGGGACACATTGAACACTGAAGCTTTCTTT
CDR3: CASSGDTLNTEAFF
J: TRBJ1-1
D: .
V: TRBV7-2

DNA: TGTGCCAGCATTCGCGACGGGACAGGAGCGGGCGAGCAGTACTTC
CDR3: CASIRDGTGAGEQYF
J: TRBJ2-7
D: TRBD1
V: TRBV5-6

DNA: TGTGCCAGCAGCCCTAGACAGGGATTCTACAATGAGCAGTTCTTC
CDR3: CASSPRQGFYNEQFF
J: TRBJ2-1
D: TRBD1
V: TRBV7-3

DNA: TGCGCCAGCAGCGGGAGGGACAGGGGGCTGGTGAACACTGAAGCTTTCTTT
CDR3: CASSGRDRGLVNTEAFF
J: TRBJ1-1
D: TRBD1
V: TRBV5-1

DNA: TGTGCCAGCAGCGAGAAACCCGGACAGACCAATGAGCAGTTCTTC
CDR3: CASSEKPGQTNEQFF
J: TRBJ2-1
D: .
V: TRBV9

DNA: TGTGCTAGTGGTCACCCAAATCCGGACAGGTCGTCTGGAAACACCATATATTTT
CDR3: CASGHPNPDRSSGNTIYF
J: TRBJ1-3
D: TRBD1
V: TRBV12-5

DNA: TGCGCCAGCAGCTTGGTAGGGGCCCAGTCAGACGAGCAGTACTTC
CDR3: CASSLVGAQSDEQYF
J: TRBJ2-7
D: .
V: TRBV5-1

DNA: TGTGCCAGCAGTGACCAGGGACAGTATGGCTACACCTTC
CDR3: CASSDQGQYGYTF
J: TRBJ1-2
D: TRBD1
V: TRBV6-1

DNA: TGTGCCAGCTTCCCAGGACAGGTTGCTGGAAACACCATATATTTT
CDR3: CASFPGQVAGNTIYF
J: TRBJ1-3
D: TRBD1
V: TRBV19